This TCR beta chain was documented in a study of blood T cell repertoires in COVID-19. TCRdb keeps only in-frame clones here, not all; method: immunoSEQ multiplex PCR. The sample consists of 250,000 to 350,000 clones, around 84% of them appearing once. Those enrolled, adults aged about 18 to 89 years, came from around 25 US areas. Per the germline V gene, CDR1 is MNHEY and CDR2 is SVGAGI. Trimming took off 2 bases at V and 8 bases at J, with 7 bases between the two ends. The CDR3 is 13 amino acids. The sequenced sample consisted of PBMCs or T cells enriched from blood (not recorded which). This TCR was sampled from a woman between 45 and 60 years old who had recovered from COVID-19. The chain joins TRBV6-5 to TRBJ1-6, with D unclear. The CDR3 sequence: CASSYDGDSPLHF. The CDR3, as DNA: TGTGCCAGCAGTTACGACGGAGATTCACCCCTCCACTTT.